The 18 T cell receptor beta chains below all came from one sample that was sequenced in a study of a mutant IDH1 vaccine in newly diagnosed glioma. Antigen specificity for these receptors is unknown. Time point indicated: week 11, during vaccination. Each dose of the vaccine consisted of 300 ug of mutant IDH1 20-mer peptide, with topical imiquimod. The repertoire was sequenced with immunoSEQ multiplex PCR; TCRdb's copy has only in-frame clones and lacks some. Of 57,000 or so clones listed, 84% were seen once; the top ten hold 3.5% to 4.5%. Specimen: PBMCs, collected from a glioma patient whose treatment included an IDH1 peptide vaccine. The source is a man aged 25-40 years with glioma.

The V gene is TRBV7-9, the J gene TRBJ1-1, with D perhaps TRBD1 (5 bases). The germline CDR1 and CDR2 sequences are SEHNR and FQNEAQ (reference sequence). Trimming removed 4 bases at V and 1 base at J, with 10 bases between. The CDR3 sequence is 14 residues long. In DNA, the CDR3 is TGTGCCAGCAGCTGGGTTAGGGGGAACACTGAAGCTTTCTTT. Translating it yields CASSWVRGNTEAFF. Combining the CDR3 with reference TRBV7-9 and TRBJ1-1 gives the whole variable domain DTGVSQNPRHKITKRGQNVTFRCDPISEHNRLYWYRQTLGQGPEFLTYFQNEAQLEKSRLLSDRFSAERPKGSFSTLEIQRTEQGDSAMYLCASSWVRGNTEAFFGQGTRLTVV.

This clone was counted once. This sequence joins TRBV2 and TRBJ1-2; TRBD1 is a possible D gene (5 bases). Trimming removed 6 bases at V and 4 bases at J, with 12 bases between. The CDR3 has 13 residues. Germline assignment: CDR1 SNHLY and CDR2 FYNNEI. The CDR3 region is CASSGDRSYGYTF. In DNA form, the CDR3 reads TGTGCCAGCAGCGGCGACAGAAGCTATGGCTACACCTTC. Together with reference TRBV2 and TRBJ1-2, the CDR3 gives the full variable domain: EPEVTQTPSHQVTQMGQEVILRCVPISNHLYFYWYRQILGQKVEFLVSFYNNEISEKSEIFDDQFSVERPDGSNFTLKIRSTKLEDSAMYFCASSGDRSYGYTFGSGTRLTVV.

The V call is TRBV5-8, the J call TRBJ2-7; D gene ambiguous. V gave up 4 bases and J gave up 0 bases, with 5 bases separating them. The germline gives CDR1 SGHTS, CDR2 YDEGEE. The CDR3 is made up of 12 amino acids. The CDR3 region has the DNA TGTGCCAGCAGCCCGAACTCCTACGAGCAGTACTTC. Translating gives CASSPNSYEQYF.

CDR3 bases: TGTGCCAGCAGTTACGGGACAGGGTGGAATGAAGCTTTCTTT. Its protein is CASSYGTGWNEAFF. The chain uses TRBV6-5 and TRBJ1-1; 9 nucleotides align to TRBD1. This CDR3 is 14 amino acids long. The trim removed 2 bases at V and 7 bases at J, leaving 5 bases unmatched. CDR1 and CDR2 (germline): MNHEY, SVGAGI.

The rearrangement uses TRBV7-2 and TRBJ2-7; TRBD1 agrees at 9 bases. The CDR3 extends over 16 amino acids. Trimming cost V 5 bases and J 2 bases; bases outside gene matches: 10. CDR1 is SGHTA and CDR2 is FQGNSA in the germline V gene. CDR3 sequence (DNA): TGTGCCAGCAGCCGCGGACCGGGACAGGGCCCCTACGAGCAGTACTTC. Protein product: CASSRGPGQGPYEQYF.

This clone was observed a handful of times. The rearrangement links TRBV6-5 to TRBJ2-7, with 7 bases that match TRBD2. From germline, CDR1 is MNHEY and CDR2 SVGAGI. V was pared by 6 bases and J by 4 bases, with 12 bases of the junction left unmatched. The CDR3 is 15 amino acids. The CDR3, as DNA: TGTGCCAGCAGACCTTACGGGACTATTGAATACGAGCAGTACTTC. Translated, it gives CASRPYGTIEYEQYF.

This clone was observed a handful of times. The chain joins TRBV2 to TRBJ1-6; D remains ambiguous. The V gene lost 6 bases and the J gene lost 7 bases, with 16 bases spanning the gap. Germline values: CDR1 SNHLY, CDR2 FYNNEI. The CDR3 contains 15 residues. The CDR3 coding sequence is TGTGCCAGCAGACGACTCGAGACTGACAATTCACCCCTCCACTTT. The encoded protein is CASRRLETDNSPLHF.

The chain carries TRBV7-9 and TRBJ2-1; 7 nucleotides align to TRBD2. V shed 5 bases and J 5 bases; nucleotides not matched to a gene: 9. The V gene's germline CDR1 is SEHNR and CDR2 FQNEAQ (reference sequence). This CDR3 is 15 amino acids long. This chain's CDR3 is CASSPRSAGDNEQFF. CDR3 nucleotides: TGTGCCAGCAGCCCGCGGTCGGCGGGGGACAATGAGCAGTTCTTC.

The V and J genes are TRBV7-8 and TRBJ2-1; no firm D call. This CDR3 has 16 residues. V lost 1 base and J 0 bases, leaving 10 bases between the germline ends. CDR1 is SGHVS, CDR2 FQNEAQ, per germline. In DNA form, the CDR3 reads TGTGCCAGCAGCTTAGTCGCGCTTAGCTCCTACAATGAGCAGTTCTTC. Protein product: CASSLVALSSYNEQFF.

For the CDR3, the DNA is TGTGCCATCAGTGCTTCGGGACAGCGATCCTACGAGCAGTACTTC. It encodes CAISASGQRSYEQYF. This sequence joins TRBV10-3 and TRBJ2-7; 7 bases are a match to TRBD1. The CDR3 length is 15 residues. Per germline, CDR1 ENHRY and CDR2 SYGVKD. V trimming: 4 bases; J trimming: 1 base; junction bases outside the gene matches: 7.

CDR3 protein: CASSVTLAGQYEQFF. CDR3 bases: TGTGCCAGCAGTGTGACGCTAGCGGGTCAATATGAGCAGTTCTTC. The rearrangement joins TRBV6-4 to TRBJ2-1, with TRBD2 matching 8 bases. The V and J ends lost 4 bases and 8 bases, in that order; junction bases with no gene match: 10. This CDR3 spans 15 amino acids. Germline V gene data show CDR1 as MRHNA and CDR2 as SNTAGT.

The chain has TRBV4-1 and TRBJ2-2; a weak D match, TRBD1 (6 bases). From germline, CDR1 is MGHRA and CDR2 YSYEKL. Trimming removed 4 bases at V and 7 bases at J, with 19 bases between. This CDR3 comprises 16 residues. CDR3 coding DNA: TGCGCCAGCAGCCGGAGCGCGCAGGGGTTTTTCGGGGAGCTGTTTTTT. It is translated as CASSRSAQGFFGELFF.

The rearrangement joins TRBV7-9 to TRBJ1-2; possible D gene TRBD1, 5 bases. The germline V gene encodes CDR1 SEHNR and CDR2 FQNEAQ (reference sequence). Trimming left V 5 bases short and J 0 bases short, with 19 bases between. The CDR3 extends over 17 amino acids. CDR3: CASSRNWGWGANYGYTF. CDR3 in DNA: TGTGCCAGCAGCCGTAATTGGGGTTGGGGGGCTAACTATGGCTACACCTTC.

This clone was seen a single time. The chain joins TRBV27 to TRBJ1-4; D unclear. Germline V gives CDR1 MNHEY, CDR2 SMNVEV (reference sequence). The CDR3 is 14 residues long. V gave up 2 bases and J gave up 3 bases, with 7 bases separating them. The CDR3 here is CASSLASANEKLFF. CDR3 DNA sequence: TGTGCCAGCAGTTTAGCGTCAGCTAATGAAAAACTGTTTTTT.

The J gene is TRBJ1-1, the V gene TRBV5-1, with a tentative D call TRBD1 (5 bases). The CDR3 is made up of 14 amino acids. V gave up 0 bases and J gave up 7 bases, with 13 bases separating them. Germline V gene data show CDR1 as SGHRS and CDR2 as YFSETQ. CDR3 sequence: CASSLGGVDGEAFF. The CDR3 nucleotides read TGCGCCAGCAGCTTGGGGGGCGTTGATGGTGAAGCTTTCTTT. Full variable domain (missing parts from reference TRBV5-1 and TRBJ1-1): KAGVTQTPRYLIKTRGQQVTLSCSPISGHRSVSWYQQTPGQGLQFLFEYFSETQRNKGNFPGRFSGRQFSNSRSEMNVSTLELGDSALYLCASSLGGVDGEAFFGQGTRLTVV.

This sequence joins TRBV13 and TRBJ1-5; TRBD1 matches 7 bases. Germline trimming cut 3 bases from V and 4 bases from J; bases unmatched to any gene: 3. This CDR3 region has 14 residues. The germline gives CDR1 PRHDT, CDR2 FYEKMQ (reference sequence). The CDR3 loop is CASSFRGRNQPQHF. The DNA of the CDR3 is TGTGCCAGCAGCTTTAGGGGGCGGAATCAGCCCCAGCATTTT.

The chain joins TRBV2 to TRBJ1-1; D is uncertain. Trimming stripped 1 base from V and 4 bases from J, with 10 bases between. CDR3 length equals 14 residues. Germline loops: CDR1 SNHLY, CDR2 FYNNEI. The CDR3 region is CASSEVRASTEAFF. As DNA, the CDR3 is TGTGCCAGCAGTGAAGTTCGGGCAAGCACTGAAGCTTTCTTT.

CDR3: CASGNLGLVGNEQFF. CDR3 coding DNA: TGTGCCAGCGGAAATTTGGGACTCGTAGGCAATGAGCAGTTCTTC. V gene TRBV6-5 combines with J gene TRBJ2-1; D is possibly TRBD2 (6 bases). Trimming took off 8 bases at V and 6 bases at J, with 20 bases between the two ends. From germline, CDR1 is MNHEY and CDR2 SVGAGI. The CDR3 is 15 residues long.